Below are 29 T cell receptor beta chains sequenced from a single sample in a study of EBV T-cell therapy then PD-1 blockade in nasopharyngeal carcinoma. Measured with immunoSEQ multiplex PCR; TCRdb has only the in-frame clones, and not every one. The sample includes about 22,000 clones, over 75% seen only once; the top ten take roughly a quarter. Antigen specificity for these receptors is unknown. Treatment specified: AdE1-LMPpoly-expanded autologous EBV-specific T-cell therapy followed by anti-PD-1 nivolumab. This specimen was CD8+ T cells from blood, taken at day -245 from a patient whose treatment included autologous EBV-specific T cells and nivolumab. The receptors originated from a man aged 35 to 55 with nasopharyngeal carcinoma.

This clone was counted once. V gene TRBV27 combines with J gene TRBJ2-1; D tentatively fits TRBD1 or TRBD2 (6 bases each). Trimming took 5 bases from V and 4 from J, leaving 15 bases between them. Germline assignment: CDR1 MNHEY and CDR2 SMNVEV (reference sequence). This CDR3 comprises 15 residues. The CDR3 here is CASSPGGGGYNEQFF. CDR3 nucleotides: TGTGCCAGCAGTCCTGGTGGAGGGGGATACAATGAGCAGTTCTTC.

V is TRBV6-1 and J is TRBJ1-6; D ambiguous. Germline values: CDR1 MNHNS, CDR2 SASEGT. The V and J ends lost 2 bases and 3 bases respectively, with 11 bases between them. CDR3 length: 16 amino acids. Here the CDR3 reads CASSESPQDYNSPLHF. The CDR3 bases are TGTGCCAGCAGTGAATCCCCCCAGGACTATAATTCACCCCTCCACTTT.

V gene TRBV7-2 combines with J gene TRBJ2-3, with D possibly TRBD2 on 7 matching bases. V was trimmed by 4 bases and J by 5 bases, leaving 19 bases between them. This CDR3 region has 16 residues. CDR1 and CDR2 (germline): SGHTA, FQGNSA. CDR3 in amino acids: CASSSPRRGQRDTQYF. CDR3 in DNA: TGTGCCAGCAGCTCCCCAAGGCGGGGGCAGAGAGATACGCAGTATTTT.

This chain links TRBV15 with TRBJ1-4; 9 bases match TRBD1. Germline assignment: CDR1 LNHNV and CDR2 YYDKDF (reference sequence). Germline trimming cut 7 bases from V and 2 bases from J; bases unmatched to any gene: 5. The CDR3 is 15 amino acids. CDR3 sequence: CATNPTGGTNEKLFF. DNA for the CDR3: TGTGCCACCAACCCGACAGGGGGTACTAATGAAAAACTGTTTTTT.

V usage is TRBV5-5 and J usage is TRBJ1-2; D is undetermined. CDR3 length equals 12 residues. Germline CDR1 SGHKS, CDR2 YYEKEE (reference sequence). Trimming pared 1 base from V and 6 bases from J, leaving 7 bases between. CDR3 sequence (DNA): TGTGCCAGCAGCTTGAGCGGGGATGGCTACACCTTC. This gives the protein CASSLSGDGYTF.

V and J are TRBV10-3 and TRBJ2-5, with a weak D call TRBD1 (5 bases). CDR1 and CDR2 from the germline V gene are ENHRY and SYGVKD. V was cut by 0 bases and J by 5 bases, with 10 bases left in between. There are 14 residues in the CDR3. The CDR3 reads CAISESGRSETQYF. The CDR3 DNA reads as TGTGCCATCAGTGAGTCGGGGCGTTCTGAGACCCAGTACTTC.

This chain connects TRBV6-5 to TRBJ2-7, with D perhaps matching TRBD2 (5 bases). V was clipped by 5 bases and J by 6 bases, with 20 bases between them. The CDR3 runs 15 residues. CDR1 and CDR2 (germline): MNHEY, SVGAGI. CDR3 protein: CASSHLLRTPPEQYF. The CDR3 region has the DNA TGTGCCAGCAGTCACCTACTCCGGACTCCACCCGAGCAGTACTTC.

The genes are TRBV2 and TRBJ2-7; D unclear. V shed 4 bases and J shed 3 bases, with 7 bases lying between them. Per germline, CDR1 SNHLY and CDR2 FYNNEI. This CDR3 spans 12 amino acids. In DNA form, the CDR3 reads TGTGCCAGCAGTGGTAACTTCTACGAGCAGTACTTC. Its translation: CASSGNFYEQYF.

This chain uses TRBV11-1 with TRBJ1-1; D gene ambiguous. The CDR3 consists of 16 residues. Per germline, CDR1 SGHAT and CDR2 FQDESV (reference sequence). V lost 5 bases, J lost 0 bases, and 16 bases lay in between. Here the CDR3 reads CASSAGEWAVNTEAFF. CDR3 bases: TGTGCCAGCAGCGCGGGCGAGTGGGCAGTGAACACTGAAGCTTTCTTT.

This sequence joins TRBV6-2 or TRBV6-3 and TRBJ2-3; D gene ambiguous. V was pared by 4 bases and J by 1 base, with 12 bases between. This CDR3 comprises 15 residues. The germline CDR1 and CDR2 sequences are MNHEY and SVGEGT. The CDR3 DNA follows: TGTGCCAGCAGTTCCCCTCTGGTGGGCACAGATACGCAGTATTTT. This translates into CASSSPLVGTDTQYF.

The genes are TRBV14 and TRBJ1-4, with D perhaps matching TRBD1 (5 bases). Trimming shortened V by 5 bases and J by 6 bases, and 16 bases separated the two germline ends. Germline assignment: CDR1 SGHDN and CDR2 FVKESK. This CDR3 has 15 amino acids. CDR3: CASSWKAGVDEKLFF. CDR3 DNA: TGTGCCAGCAGCTGGAAGGCGGGGGTGGATGAAAAACTGTTTTTT.

V is TRBV7-3 and J is TRBJ2-2; D gene uncertain. The CDR3 sequence is 16 residues long. Deletions cut 1 base from V and 0 bases from J, with 9 bases between. Germline V gene sequence: CDR1 SGHTA, CDR2 FQGTGA. The CDR3 DNA follows: TGTGCCAGCAGCTTAAACTCTGGTTCGAACACCGGGGAGCTGTTTTTT. It is translated as CASSLNSGSNTGELFF.

This chain links TRBV9 with TRBJ1-4; D is unresolved. With 2 bases removed from V and 4 bases from J, the gap between germline ends came to 9 bases. This CDR3 is built from 14 residues. Germline values: CDR1 SGDLS, CDR2 YYNGEE. The CDR3 sequence is CASSVGKGNEKLFF. The CDR3 nucleotides are TGTGCCAGCAGCGTGGGCAAGGGTAATGAAAAACTGTTTTTT. The full variable domain, in which reference TRBV9 and TRBJ1-4 provide the parts outside the CDR3, is DSGVTQTPKHLITATGQRVTLRCSPRSGDLSVYWYQQSLDQGLQFLIQYYNGEERAKGNILERFSAQQFPDLHSELNLSSLELGDSALYFCASSVGKGNEKLFFGSGTQLSVL.

The chain has TRBV9 and TRBJ1-2; 7 nucleotides match TRBD1. The germline CDR1 and CDR2 sequences are SGDLS and YYNGEE. CDR3 size: 13 residues. V trimming: 4 bases; J trimming: 8 bases; junction bases outside the gene matches: 8. In DNA, the CDR3 is TGTGCCAGCAGCCTCCGGGACAGCAGCGGCTACACCTTC. Translated, it gives CASSLRDSSGYTF.

As concerns this clone: At one boundary the junction diverges from the germline segment, which might be a read error. This rearrangement joins TRBV5-1 to TRBJ2-5; 9 bases fit TRBD1. Germline CDR1 and CDR2: SGHRS and YFSETQ. This CDR3 region has 14 residues. The CDR3 loop is CASTLTGGQETQYF. In DNA, the CDR3 is TGCGCCAGCACCTTGACAGGGGGCCAAGAGACCCAGTACTTC.

J is TRBJ2-7 and V is TRBV6-5; 7 bases fit TRBD1. Germline CDR1 MNHEY, CDR2 SVGAGI. V shed 8 bases and J 3 bases; nucleotides not matched to a gene: 10. This CDR3 spans 14 amino acids. CDR3 loop: CASVPGDSGYEQYF. CDR3 sequence (DNA): TGTGCCAGCGTCCCCGGGGACAGTGGCTACGAGCAGTACTTC.

The chain joins TRBV6-5 to TRBJ2-3, with 7 bases fitting TRBD2. Per the germline V gene, CDR1 is MNHEY and CDR2 is SVGAGI. There are 16 residues in the CDR3. The V and J ends lost 2 bases and 1 base, in that order; junction bases with no gene match: 6. The CDR3 reads CASSYNRGEGTDTQYF. The CDR3 nucleotides read TGTGCCAGCAGTTACAACCGGGGGGAGGGCACAGATACGCAGTATTTT.

The chain couples TRBV5-6 to TRBJ1-3; no firm D call. CDR1 SGHDT and CDR2 YYEEEE come from the germline V gene. This CDR3 spans 16 amino acids. V gave up 4 bases and J gave up 0 bases, with 14 bases separating them. The CDR3 bases are TGTGCCAGCAGCGTCAGGTTAAAGGGCTCTGGAAACACCATATATTTT. Translating gives CASSVRLKGSGNTIYF.

This chain joins TRBV19 and TRBJ2-7; D might be TRBD1 (5 bases). From germline, CDR1 is LNHDA and CDR2 SQIVND (reference sequence). The ends were cut back, 5 bases at V and 2 bases at J, with 13 bases in the middle. CDR3 length equals 14 residues. The CDR3 nucleotides read TGTGCCAGTAGTGCAACAGGTGCAGCCTACGAGCAGTACTTC. Its protein product is CASSATGAAYEQYF.

V gene TRBV3-1 (or the pseudogene TRBV3-2) combines with J gene TRBJ2-6; D is unclear. Trimming removed 4 bases from V and 2 bases from J, with 12 bases in between. The CDR3 totals 16 residues. Looked up from germline, CDR1 is LGHDT and CDR2 is YNNKEL (reference sequence). The CDR3 sequence is CASSPDPGTGANVLTF. CDR3 nucleotide sequence: TGTGCCAGCAGCCCTGACCCAGGAACTGGGGCCAACGTCCTGACTTTC.

V and J are TRBV7-8 and TRBJ2-7; D may be TRBD1 (5 bases). The CDR3 is 15 residues long. The germline V gene encodes CDR1 SGHVS and CDR2 FQNEAQ. The V end lost 1 base, the J end lost 0 bases, and 10 bases lay between the germline ends. The CDR3 DNA follows: TGTGCCAGCAGCTTAGAAGGGGCCCCCTCCTACGAGCAGTACTTC. It encodes CASSLEGAPSYEQYF.

This chain joins TRBV7-2 and TRBJ1-6; D gene uncertain. The CDR3 contains 16 residues. Germline V gives CDR1 SGHTA, CDR2 FQGNSA. V lost 6 bases and J 0 bases, leaving 12 bases between the germline ends. Here the CDR3 DNA reads TGTGCCAGCAGACTGGACCTTAGCTCCTATAATTCACCCCTCCACTTT. As protein: CASRLDLSSYNSPLHF.

This clone was picked up one time. The genes are TRBV7-3 and TRBJ2-3; 14 nucleotides line up with TRBD2. The CDR3 spans 19 residues. V lost 1 base and J lost 2; bases outside the gene matches: 8. The germline gives CDR1 SGHTA, CDR2 FQGTGA. Here the CDR3 DNA reads TGTGCCAGCAGCTTAAAGGGGCGACTAGCGGGGGGGCACACAGATACGCAGTATTTT. It encodes CASSLKGRLAGGHTDTQYF. Drawing the rest from reference TRBV7-3 and TRBJ2-3, the complete variable domain is GAGVSQTPSNKVTEKGKYVELRCDPISGHTALYWYRQSLGQGPEFLIYFQGTGAADDSGLPNDRFFAVRPEGSVSTLKIQRTERGDSAVYLCASSLKGRLAGGHTDTQYFGPGTRLTVL.

This clone has only one observation. V is TRBV6-2 or TRBV6-3 and J is TRBJ2-1; TRBD2 matches at 12 bases. CDR3 length equals 15 residues. V lost 2 bases, J lost 4 bases, and 0 bases stayed unmatched. The germline V gene encodes CDR1 MNHEY and CDR2 SVGEGT. The CDR3 is CASSYTSGGYNEQFF. The CDR3 bases are TGTGCCAGCAGTTACACTAGCGGGGGGTACAATGAGCAGTTCTTC.

The gene calls are TRBV4-3 and TRBJ2-7; 12 bases line up with TRBD1. Unmatched junction bases numbered 11, after V lost 3 bases and J lost 5 bases. The CDR3 consists of 17 residues. Germline lookup yields CDR1 LGHNA and CDR2 YSLEER. The CDR3 region is CASSQAAPGTGGNEQYF. The CDR3 DNA is TGCGCCAGCAGCCAGGCAGCCCCCGGGACAGGGGGCAACGAGCAGTACTTC.

J is TRBJ1-6 and V is TRBV7-9; D not certain. The V gene lost 1 base and the J gene lost 0 bases, with 7 bases spanning the gap. This CDR3 is built from 16 residues. Germline CDR1 SEHNR, CDR2 FQNEAQ (reference sequence). The CDR3 nucleotides read TGTGCCAGCAGCTTAGAGCAACCCTCCTATAATTCACCCCTCCACTTT. This translates into CASSLEQPSYNSPLHF.

CDR3 in DNA: TGTGCCAGCAGCACACTCCGACAGGGGGAGCAGTACTTC. Translation: CASSTLRQGEQYF. The chain employs TRBV21-1 and TRBJ2-7; the tabulated D call, TRBD1, remains unverified against the DNA. TRBV21-1 is an annotated pseudogene. There are 13 residues in the CDR3.

The sample holds a few counts of this clone. The chain links TRBV6-4 to TRBJ2-1, with 10 bases that match TRBD2. V shed 4 bases and J 5 bases; nucleotides not matched to a gene: 5. Germline-derived CDR1 and CDR2 are MRHNA and SNTAGT. The CDR3 covers 15 residues. CDR3: CASSALAGTHNEQFF. As DNA, the CDR3 is TGTGCCAGCAGTGCACTAGCGGGGACTCACAATGAGCAGTTCTTC.

The rearrangement joins TRBV4-2 to TRBJ2-3; 8 positions agree with TRBD2. CDR1 LGHNA and CDR2 YNFKEQ come from the germline V gene. Trimming removed 2 bases from V and 2 bases from J; junction bases left unmatched: 3. The CDR3 runs to 15 residues. For the CDR3, the DNA is TGTGCCAGCAGCCAAACTAGCGGCTTCACAGATACGCAGTATTTT. It is translated as CASSQTSGFTDTQYF.